This T cell receptor beta chain was captured by sequencing in a study of Graves' ophthalmopathy and Graves' hyperthyroidism. The CDR3 length is 14 residues. The V gene end was trimmed by 4 bases and the J gene end by 2 bases; junction bases not matched to a gene: 4. Germline CDR1 and CDR2: SGHRS and YFSETQ. This clonotype was seen at least ten times. Its specificity is unknown. Study-level findings and limits: Researchers report that a 13-signature model separated ophthalmopathy from stable hyperthyroidism, posting around 86% sensitivity and 75% to 84% specificity. Most thyroid clonotypes expanded beyond 0.001 frequency were also found in blood.

Scientists amplified the TCR beta CDR3 regions from RNA transcripts. HTBI primers served in a first-round RT-PCR, which a second-round multiplex PCR followed. MiXCR, run by TCRdb on the multiplex PCR reads, gives a single entry per CDR3 protein. The table lists fewer than 600,000 distinct CDR3 sequences, 14% of them singletons. Specimen: blood. The J gene is TRBJ2-5, the V gene TRBV5-1; 8 bases match TRBD1. This clonotype originated in a young woman with Graves' ophthalmopathy. The CDR3 region has the DNA TGCGCCAGCAGCCGGACAGGGTCGCAAGAGACCCAGTACTTC. Its translation: CASSRTGSQETQYF.